This entry is about one T cell receptor (beta chain). The read stops 3 residues short of the end of the CDR3; the missing end is completed from the germline J gene. The CDR3 is 15 residues long. V was pared by 2 bases and J by 3 bases, with 11 bases between. In germline, CDR1 is KGHSH, CDR2 LQKENI. The sample comes from a study of T cells in women clearing cervical HPV infection. Overall study context: Controls' single incident HPV16 infection cleared within 12 months without precancer.

immunoSEQ multiplex PCR used an average of roughly 1,300 ng genomic DNA. Libraries were prepared by immunoSEQ multiplex PCR; TCRdb keeps only in-frame clonotypes and omits some of them. In all, the sample yields 20,000 to 30,000 clones. The sequenced sample was blood buffy coat. The TCR comes from a woman aged 18-70 years with a cervical HPV16 infection that either progressed to CIN3+ or cleared (not recorded which). The V and J genes are TRBV18 and TRBJ1-3, with TRBD1 as a possible D gene (6 bases). This CDR3 reads CASSPTGLNGNTIYF. The CDR3 DNA, read in part, is TGTGCCAGCTCACCAACAGGGTTAAATGGAAACACC. Supplemented by reference TRBV18 and TRBJ1-3, the full variable domain reads NAGVMQNPRHLVRRRGQEARLRCSPMKGHSHVYWYRQLPEEGLKFMVYLQKENIIDESGMPKERFSAEFPKEGPSILRIQQVVRGDSAAYFCASSPTGLNGNTIYFGEGSWLTVV.